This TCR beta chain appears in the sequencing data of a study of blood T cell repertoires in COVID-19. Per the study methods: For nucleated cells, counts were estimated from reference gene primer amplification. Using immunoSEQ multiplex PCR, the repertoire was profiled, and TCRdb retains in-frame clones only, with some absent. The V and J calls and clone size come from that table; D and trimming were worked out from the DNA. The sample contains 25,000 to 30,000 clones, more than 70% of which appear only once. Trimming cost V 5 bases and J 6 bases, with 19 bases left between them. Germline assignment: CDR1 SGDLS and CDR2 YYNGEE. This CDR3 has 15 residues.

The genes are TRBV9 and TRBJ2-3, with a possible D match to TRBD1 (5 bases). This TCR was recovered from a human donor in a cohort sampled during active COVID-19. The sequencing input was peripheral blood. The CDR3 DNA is TGTGCCAGCAGTGGCCCGGCAGGGTTCCGGGATACGCAGTATTTT. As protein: CASSGPAGFRDTQYF.